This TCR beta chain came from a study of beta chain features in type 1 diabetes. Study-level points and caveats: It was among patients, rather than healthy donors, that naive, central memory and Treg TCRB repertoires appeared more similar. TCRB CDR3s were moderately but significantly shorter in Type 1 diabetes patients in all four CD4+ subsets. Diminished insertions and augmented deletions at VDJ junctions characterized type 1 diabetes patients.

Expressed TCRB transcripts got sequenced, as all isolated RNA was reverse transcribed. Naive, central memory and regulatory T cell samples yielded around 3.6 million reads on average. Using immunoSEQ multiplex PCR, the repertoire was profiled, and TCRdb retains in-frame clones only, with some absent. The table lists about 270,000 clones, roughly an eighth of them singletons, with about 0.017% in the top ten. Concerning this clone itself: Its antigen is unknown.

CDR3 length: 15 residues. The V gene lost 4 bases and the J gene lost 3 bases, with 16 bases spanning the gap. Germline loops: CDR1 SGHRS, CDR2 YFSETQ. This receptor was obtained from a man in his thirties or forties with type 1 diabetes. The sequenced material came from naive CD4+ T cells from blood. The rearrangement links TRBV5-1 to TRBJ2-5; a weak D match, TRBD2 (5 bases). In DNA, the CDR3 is TGCGCCAGCAGCGTAGGATGGGCCGGGGAAGAGACCCAGTACTTC. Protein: CASSVGWAGEETQYF.